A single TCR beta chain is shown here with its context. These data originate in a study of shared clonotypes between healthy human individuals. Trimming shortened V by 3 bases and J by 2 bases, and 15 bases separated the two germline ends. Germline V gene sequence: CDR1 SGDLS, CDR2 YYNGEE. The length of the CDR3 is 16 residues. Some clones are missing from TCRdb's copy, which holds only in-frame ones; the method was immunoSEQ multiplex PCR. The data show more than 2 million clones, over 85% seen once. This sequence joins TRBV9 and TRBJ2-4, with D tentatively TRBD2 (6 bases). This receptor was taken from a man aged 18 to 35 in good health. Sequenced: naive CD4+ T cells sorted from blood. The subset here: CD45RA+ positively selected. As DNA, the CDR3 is TGTGCCAGCAGCGAGGCCGGGGGAGGCTCCAAAAACATTCAGTACTTC. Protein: CASSEAGGGSKNIQYF.